Listed here is a single TCR beta chain. Germline V lookup: CDR1 SQVTM, CDR2 ANQGSEA. CDR3 length: 14 residues. With V trimmed by 7 bases and J by 4 bases, 6 bases remained unmatched. The sample comes from a study of blood T cell repertoires in COVID-19. Clones were sequenced by immunoSEQ multiplex PCR, and TCRdb holds only the in-frame ones, with some missing. Here the sample spans 250,000 or so clones, roughly 86% being singletons. Sequenced: PBMCs or T cells enriched from blood (not recorded which). This chain joins TRBV29-1 and TRBJ2-3, with 12 bases matching TRBD2. This TCR was recovered from a woman aged 50 to 60 who had recovered from COVID-19. CDR3: CSGDLAGGADTQYF. The CDR3 DNA follows: TGCAGCGGAGATCTAGCGGGAGGGGCAGATACGCAGTATTTT.